The T cell receptor (beta chain) under discussion was sequenced for a study of early T cells in non-severe SARS-CoV-2 infection. In this sample, this clonotype turned up many times. One entry per CDR3 protein results from TCRdb running MiXCR on the 5' RACE reads. Found here are 69,000 or so distinct CDR3 sequences, roughly 4.6% of them singletons; the top ten hold more than 3%. Trimming took 1 base from V and 5 from J, leaving 15 bases between them. The CDR3 loop spans 14 amino acids. Germline CDR1 is DFQATT and CDR2 is SNEGSKA (reference sequence). Sequenced material: whole blood, taken at baseline. This TCR derives from an adult who was a healthcare worker with PCR-confirmed SARS-CoV-2 infection or an uninfected control (not recorded which). The donor label of this sample is uncertain. The chain is built from TRBV20-1 and TRBJ2-7; D is perhaps TRBD1 (6 bases). The CDR3 DNA follows: TGCAGTGCTAGAGGATTCGCAGGGGTGAACGAGCAGTACTTC. This codes for CSARGFAGVNEQYF.